This is a list of T cell receptor beta chains from one sample in a study of identical twins. TCRdb recomputed calls from the 5' RACE reads with MiXCR, one row per CDR3 protein. The sample records a few hundred thousand distinct CDR3 sequences, approximately 17% being singletons. The specimen was naive T cells sorted from blood. These TCRs come from a man over 45 in good health. Both conserved end residues are part of each CDR3. The D gene is left open where the match is weak. Clone sizes are given selectively: once, few, many, or a class where the clone is expanded.

v_gene: TRBV10-3; abundance: many; j_gene: TRBJ1-1; d_gene: NA; CDR3aa: CAISYRVNTEAFF; CDR3nt: TGTGCCATCAGTTACAGGGTGAACACTGAAGCTTTCTTT
v_gene: TRBV4-2; abundance: many; j_gene: TRBJ2-7; d_gene: NA; CDR3aa: CASSQDVQGYYEQYF; CDR3nt: TGTGCCAGCAGCCAAGATGTACAGGGATACTACGAGCAGTACTTC
v_gene: TRBV28; abundance: NA; j_gene: TRBJ1-1; d_gene: NA; CDR3aa: CASKETWTEAFF; CDR3nt: TGTGCCAGCAAGGAAACCTGGACTGAAGCTTTCTTT
v_gene: TRBV20-1; abundance: many; j_gene: TRBJ2-3; d_gene: TRBD1; CDR3aa: CSGTGQRTDTQYF; CDR3nt: TGCAGTGGGACGGGACAGCGCACAGATACGCAGTATTTT
v_gene: TRBV6-2/TRBV6-3; abundance: many; j_gene: TRBJ2-5; d_gene: NA; CDR3aa: CASRGSGQETQYF; CDR3nt: TGTGCCAGCAGGGGAAGCGGTCAAGAGACCCAGTACTTC
v_gene: TRBV20-1; abundance: many; j_gene: TRBJ1-2; d_gene: NA; CDR3aa: CSARPQGNGYTF; CDR3nt: TGCAGTGCCCGTCCCCAGGGAAATGGCTACACCTTC
v_gene: TRBV20-1; abundance: NA; j_gene: TRBJ2-5; d_gene: TRBD2; CDR3aa: CSATGGPQETQYF; CDR3nt: TGCAGTGCAACGGGGGGGCCCCAAGAGACCCAGTACTTC
v_gene: TRBV5-1; abundance: few; j_gene: TRBJ2-1; d_gene: TRBD2; CDR3aa: CASSLVGAGGPSEQFF; CDR3nt: TGCGCCAGCAGCTTGGTGGGGGCGGGAGGGCCGAGTGAGCAGTTCTTC
v_gene: TRBV20-1; abundance: many; j_gene: TRBJ1-1; d_gene: TRBD1; CDR3aa: CSASLQGAASYTEAFF; CDR3nt: TGCAGTGCTAGTTTACAGGGGGCCGCGTCCTACACTGAAGCTTTCTTT
v_gene: TRBV29-1; abundance: many; j_gene: TRBJ2-7; d_gene: NA; CDR3aa: CSVSTGYEQYF; CDR3nt: TGCAGCGTTTCTACGGGCTACGAGCAGTACTTC
v_gene: TRBV5-1; abundance: NA; j_gene: TRBJ2-5; d_gene: TRBD1; CDR3aa: CASSMIQGGMETQYF; CDR3nt: TGCGCCAGTAGTATGATACAGGGGGGTATGGAGACCCAGTACTTC
v_gene: TRBV14; abundance: NA; j_gene: TRBJ2-1; d_gene: TRBD1; CDR3aa: CASGGRGGSTYNEQFF; CDR3nt: TGTGCCAGCGGCGGAAGAGGGGGCTCGACCTACAATGAGCAGTTCTTC
v_gene: TRBV6-2/TRBV6-3; abundance: NA; j_gene: TRBJ2-1; d_gene: TRBD1; CDR3aa: CASSSSGTGGLNEQFF; CDR3nt: TGTGCCAGCAGTTCTTCCGGGACAGGGGGGCTCAATGAGCAGTTCTTC
v_gene: TRBV5-1; abundance: NA; j_gene: TRBJ2-1; d_gene: NA; CDR3aa: CASSGLGAGESEQFF; CDR3nt: TGCGCCAGCAGCGGCTTGGGGGCGGGGGAGAGTGAGCAGTTCTTC
v_gene: TRBV4-1; abundance: many; j_gene: TRBJ2-1; d_gene: NA; CDR3aa: CASSQGDRPDNEQFF; CDR3nt: TGCGCCAGCAGCCAAGGGGACCGCCCGGACAATGAGCAGTTCTTC
v_gene: TRBV19; abundance: many; j_gene: TRBJ1-1; d_gene: NA; CDR3aa: CASRQQESMNTEAFF; CDR3nt: TGTGCCAGTAGACAGCAGGAGAGCATGAACACTGAAGCTTTCTTT
v_gene: TRBV7-8; abundance: many; j_gene: TRBJ2-5; d_gene: TRBD2; CDR3aa: CASSKLRLWGTKETQYF; CDR3nt: TGTGCCAGCAGCAAGCTTAGATTATGGGGGACTAAAGAGACCCAGTACTTC
v_gene: TRBV20-1; abundance: NA; j_gene: TRBJ2-7; d_gene: NA; CDR3aa: CSARDGRAGEQYF; CDR3nt: TGCAGTGCTAGAGATGGCAGGGCGGGTGAGCAGTACTTC
v_gene: TRBV4-3; abundance: NA; j_gene: TRBJ2-7; d_gene: TRBD2; CDR3aa: CASSQDTRLAGTYEQYF; CDR3nt: TGCGCCAGCAGCCAAGATACTCGACTAGCCGGGACCTACGAGCAGTACTTC
v_gene: TRBV5-1; abundance: NA; j_gene: TRBJ2-3; d_gene: NA; CDR3aa: CASSWALTRPSTDTQYF; CDR3nt: TGCGCCAGCAGCTGGGCTTTAACGAGGCCAAGCACAGATACGCAGTATTTT
v_gene: TRBV19; abundance: NA; j_gene: TRBJ1-1; d_gene: NA; CDR3aa: CASSVTQGAGTEAFF; CDR3nt: TGTGCCAGTAGTGTAACACAGGGTGCGGGCACTGAAGCTTTCTTT
v_gene: TRBV7-2; abundance: few; j_gene: TRBJ2-7; d_gene: NA; CDR3aa: CASSLMGRKYGEQYF; CDR3nt: TGTGCCAGCAGCTTAATGGGCAGGAAGTACGGCGAGCAGTACTTC
v_gene: TRBV6-1; abundance: few; j_gene: TRBJ2-7; d_gene: NA; CDR3aa: CASARSGGYEQYF; CDR3nt: TGTGCCAGCGCAAGATCCGGGGGTTACGAGCAGTACTTC
v_gene: TRBV20-1; abundance: NA; j_gene: TRBJ1-6; d_gene: TRBD1; CDR3aa: CSARPGQGRTPLHF; CDR3nt: TGCAGTGCCAGGCCGGGACAGGGGAGAACACCCCTCCACTTT
v_gene: TRBV11-2; abundance: NA; j_gene: TRBJ2-2; d_gene: TRBD1; CDR3aa: CASSPDRGYSGELFF; CDR3nt: TGTGCCAGCAGCCCGGACAGGGGCTATTCCGGGGAGCTGTTTTTT
v_gene: TRBV11-2; abundance: few; j_gene: TRBJ2-2; d_gene: TRBD2; CDR3aa: CASRKPAGGRTGELFF; CDR3nt: TGTGCCAGCAGAAAGCCAGCGGGGGGGAGGACCGGGGAGCTGTTTTTT
v_gene: TRBV12-3/TRBV12-4; abundance: NA; j_gene: TRBJ2-3; d_gene: NA; CDR3aa: CASSSGFTDTQYF; CDR3nt: TGTGCCAGCAGTTCTGGCTTCACAGATACGCAGTATTTT
v_gene: TRBV6-6; abundance: few; j_gene: TRBJ2-1; d_gene: NA; CDR3aa: CASSLVGPVGFF; CDR3nt: TGTGCCAGCAGTTTGGTAGGGCCCGTGGGATTCTTC
v_gene: TRBV12-3/TRBV12-4; abundance: few; j_gene: TRBJ2-1; d_gene: TRBD2; CDR3aa: CASRATALAYYNEQFF; CDR3nt: TGTGCCAGCAGGGCCACAGCACTAGCGTATTACAATGAGCAGTTCTTC
v_gene: TRBV11-2; abundance: once; j_gene: TRBJ2-5; d_gene: NA; CDR3aa: CASSLVPPGLHQETQYF; CDR3nt: TGTGCCAGCAGCTTAGTTCCCCCAGGGCTTCACCAAGAGACCCAGTACTTC
v_gene: TRBV28; abundance: few; j_gene: TRBJ2-5; d_gene: NA; CDR3aa: CASRSPKDETQYF; CDR3nt: TGTGCCAGCAGGAGCCCCAAGGACGAGACCCAGTACTTC
v_gene: TRBV5-1; abundance: few; j_gene: TRBJ2-1; d_gene: NA; CDR3aa: CASSLYADGSYNEQFF; CDR3nt: TGCGCCAGCAGCTTGTACGCGGACGGATCCTACAATGAGCAGTTCTTC
v_gene: TRBV29-1; abundance: NA; j_gene: TRBJ2-1; d_gene: NA; CDR3aa: CSVSFLVSGEQFF; CDR3nt: TGCAGCGTTTCTTTTCTAGTGAGCGGTGAGCAGTTCTTC
v_gene: TRBV5-1; abundance: many; j_gene: TRBJ2-7; d_gene: NA; CDR3aa: CASSLPSGQGGEQYF; CDR3nt: TGCGCCAGCAGCCTCCCGTCCGGGCAGGGAGGTGAGCAGTACTTC
v_gene: TRBV27; abundance: few; j_gene: TRBJ2-2; d_gene: NA; CDR3aa: CASSFLPDGGTGELFF; CDR3nt: TGTGCCAGCAGTTTCCTTCCTGATGGGGGGACCGGGGAGCTGTTTTTT
v_gene: TRBV20-1; abundance: NA; j_gene: TRBJ2-1; d_gene: TRBD2; CDR3aa: CSAKSGVFNNEQFF; CDR3nt: TGCAGTGCTAAGAGCGGGGTCTTTAACAATGAGCAGTTCTTC
v_gene: TRBV6-2/TRBV6-3; abundance: few; j_gene: TRBJ1-1; d_gene: NA; CDR3aa: CASSYTGQSEAFF; CDR3nt: TGTGCCAGCAGTTACACCGGACAGTCTGAAGCTTTCTTT
v_gene: TRBV7-2; abundance: NA; j_gene: TRBJ2-1; d_gene: TRBD2; CDR3aa: CASSLYRGGSYNEQFF; CDR3nt: TGTGCCAGCAGCTTATATCGCGGGGGGTCCTACAATGAGCAGTTCTTC
v_gene: TRBV12-3/TRBV12-4; abundance: few; j_gene: TRBJ1-5; d_gene: TRBD1; CDR3aa: CASSRDRGVQPQHF; CDR3nt: TGTGCCAGCAGTCGGGACAGGGGAGTACAGCCCCAGCATTTT
v_gene: TRBV19; abundance: NA; j_gene: TRBJ2-7; d_gene: NA; CDR3aa: CASSIGTGHEQYF; CDR3nt: TGTGCCAGTAGTATAGGGACGGGGCACGAGCAGTACTTC
v_gene: TRBV20-1; abundance: NA; j_gene: TRBJ2-1; d_gene: TRBD2; CDR3aa: CSAETGLADHSYNEQFF; CDR3nt: TGCAGTGCTGAAACAGGACTAGCGGATCATTCCTACAATGAGCAGTTCTTC
v_gene: TRBV4-2; abundance: many; j_gene: TRBJ1-4; d_gene: NA; CDR3aa: CASSQKLGGEKLFF; CDR3nt: TGTGCCAGCAGCCAAAAGTTGGGCGGAGAAAAACTGTTTTTT
v_gene: TRBV18; abundance: NA; j_gene: TRBJ2-7; d_gene: TRBD2; CDR3aa: CASSPPNGLAGVNEQYF; CDR3nt: TGTGCCAGCTCACCACCGAACGGACTAGCGGGAGTTAATGAGCAGTACTTC
v_gene: TRBV28; abundance: many; j_gene: TRBJ1-1; d_gene: NA; CDR3aa: CASSLRQVYRMNTEAFF; CDR3nt: TGTGCCAGCAGTTTGAGACAGGTATACAGAATGAACACTGAAGCTTTCTTT
v_gene: TRBV6-2/TRBV6-3; abundance: NA; j_gene: TRBJ2-6; d_gene: NA; CDR3aa: CASSWGGVRRGSTGANVLTF; CDR3nt: TGTGCCAGCAGTTGGGGAGGTGTCAGGAGAGGTAGTACTGGGGCCAACGTCCTGACTTTC